Described below is a single T cell receptor beta chain sequence and its context. This clonotype was seen a handful of times. Its binding antigen is unknown. The sample holds no much larger clone one base away, and base qualities are not on file. The data were produced on an Illumina MiSeq. TCRbeta CDR3 amplification used genomic DNA from the sorted T cell subsets as template. The TCRbeta CDR3 region was amplified by multiplex PCR using 30 forward and 13 reverse primers. AMPure XP beads were used to purify the PCR products, after which a second roughly 25-cycle PCR added indices and adaptors. Before sequencing, libraries were gel-purified with the QIAquick Gel Extraction Kit. Under the source paper's analysis protocol: FLASH was used to merge the paired-end reads, and IgBLAST was used to align the reads to IMGT V, D and J germline references. Reads with below 70% alignment identity to germline references were discarded, and some 12 million reads were retained study-wide. CDR3 boundaries, reading frame and productivity were assigned according to IMGT definitions. Clones at or above 1% of reads were defined as highly-expanded clones, and diversity was measured by normalized Shannon entropy. Unpaired two-tailed t-tests were used to test group differences in Shannon entropy. The public reads were reprocessed in TCRdb via fastp at Q25 and MiXCR, keeping in-frame beta chains. Every entry covers one CDR3 protein and lists the most common genes and DNA from its rows. In this record, the V and J calls reflect TCRdb's handling and not the investigators' own analysis. The sample table lists 250,000 or so distinct CDR3 sequences, 45% to 60% of them with a count of one. The top ten constitute approximately 14% of the sample.

In the germline V gene, CDR1 corresponds to SGHVS and CDR2 to FNYEAQ. The CDR3 runs 13 residues from the cysteine to the phenylalanine. The sequence is cut down to CDR3 DNA, 39 bases in frame from base 1. Trimming takes 5 bases from V and 4 bases from J, and the germline ends sit 11 bases apart. The data belong to a study of type 1 and type 2 diabetes patients (dated by TCRdb to about 2016). At the level of the whole study: The cohort comprised some ten type 1 diabetes patients, a few type 2 diabetes patients and about six nondiabetic controls recruited in China. Across the study, CD4+ and CD8+ T cells were positively selected from PBMCs using CD4 or CD8 MicroBeads on MACS columns. A total of fewer than 25 million paired-end reads was generated across the whole study. TCRbeta repertoires were profiled by high-throughput sequencing in the study to compare type 1 diabetes, type 2 diabetes and nondiabetic individuals. Type 2 diabetes patients were included as a disease comparison group for the type 1 diabetes patients. Similar V gene usage was observed when roughly 20-cycle and approximately 26-cycle amplification were compared, suggesting similar primer efficiencies and random PCR bias. TCRbeta libraries were sequenced paired-end on Illumina HiSeq 2000 or MiSeq instruments. The investigation overall reported the following: High diversity was shown by type 2 diabetes repertoires, and the diversity was significantly greater than that of type 1 diabetes repertoires in both CD4+ and CD8+ T cells. Because only a limited number of T2D and control samples were sequenced, some T1D-only HECs might also appear in more T2D or control samples. Type 2 diabetes patients had few highly-expanded CD4+ clones, median one, accounting for a median roughly 3.6% of reads. Age and gender were not matched between study groups, possibly biasing interpretation. Type 2 diabetes and control samples had highly correlated V and J gene usage patterns, with an average between-sample correlation of roughly 0.97.

Every diabetic patient fulfilled standard classification criteria for type 1 or type 2 diabetes, and glucose and C-peptide were measured using WHO-recommended methods. Donors with other autoimmune diseases or infections within the previous four weeks were excluded. A roughly 9.7-milliliter sample of peripheral blood was drawn from every participant. PBMCs were isolated with LymphoPrep density separation. The TCR comes from a man younger than 35 with type 2 diabetes. What was sequenced was peripheral blood mononuclear cells (PBMCs). In this chain, TRBV7-6 is recombined with TRBJ1-2; the D gene remains uncertain. This receptor carries the CDR3 CASSPSGFYGYTF. Read as DNA, the sequence is TGTGCCAGCAGCCCTAGCGGATTCTATGGCTACACCTTC.